The 4 T cell receptor beta chains below come from one sample, sequenced in a study of blood T cell repertoires in COVID-19. The method was immunoSEQ multiplex PCR; TCRdb's version includes in-frame clones alone and lacks a portion of them. The sample includes some 90,000 clones, roughly nine tenths of them seen just once. The sequenced sample consisted of peripheral blood. The receptors were gathered from a man between 50 and 59 years old with acute or convalescent COVID-19.

This sequence joins TRBV14 and TRBJ2-7; 9 bases agree with TRBD1. CDR3 size: 15 residues. V shed 6 bases and J 0 bases; nucleotides not matched to a gene: 6. Germline V lookup: CDR1 SGHDN, CDR2 FVKESK. CDR3 nucleotides: TGTGCCAGCAGTAGACCGGGACAGGGCTCCTACGAGCAGTACTTC. Translation gives CASSRPGQGSYEQYF.

The rearrangement uses TRBV5-1 and TRBJ1-6; TRBD1 might be the D (5 bases). This CDR3 contains 15 residues. CDR1 and CDR2 from the germline V gene are SGHRS and YFSETQ. V lost 0 bases and J 10 bases, leaving 14 bases between the germline ends. In DNA, the CDR3 is TGCGCCAGCAGCTTGGCGGCAGGGTCTCCCTCACCCCTCCACTTT. Translation gives CASSLAAGSPSPLHF.

This chain uses TRBV7-3 with TRBJ2-3, with 7 positions matching TRBD2. The germline CDR1 and CDR2 sequences are SGHTA and FQGTGA. J gave up 3 bases and V 6 bases, and 9 bases lay outside the gene matches. The CDR3 spans 15 residues. In DNA form, the CDR3 reads TGTGCCAGCAGGCTCGGGGGGATGAGAACAGATACGCAGTATTTT. It specifies CASRLGGMRTDTQYF.

The rearrangement uses TRBV2 and TRBJ1-2; 7 nucleotides match TRBD1. The CDR3 length is 14 residues. J gave up 4 bases and V 6 bases, and 8 bases lay outside the gene matches. In germline, CDR1 is SNHLY, CDR2 FYNNEI. Here the CDR3 DNA reads TGTGCCAGCAGGTTCCAGGGGGAAGGCTATGGCTACACCTTC. This sequence encodes CASRFQGEGYGYTF.